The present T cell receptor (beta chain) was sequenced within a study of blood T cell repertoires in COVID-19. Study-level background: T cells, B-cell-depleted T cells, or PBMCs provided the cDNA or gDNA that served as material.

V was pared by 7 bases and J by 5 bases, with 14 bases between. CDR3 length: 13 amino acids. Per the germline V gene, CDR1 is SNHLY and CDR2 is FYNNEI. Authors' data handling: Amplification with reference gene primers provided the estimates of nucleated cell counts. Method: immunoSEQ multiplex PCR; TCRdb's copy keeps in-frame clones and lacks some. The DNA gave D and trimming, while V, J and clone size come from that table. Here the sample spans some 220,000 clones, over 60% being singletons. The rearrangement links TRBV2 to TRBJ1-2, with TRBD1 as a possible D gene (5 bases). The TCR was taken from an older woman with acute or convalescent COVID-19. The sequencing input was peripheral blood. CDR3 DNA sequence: TGTGCCAGCAAGGTCGGGGCGGGATATGGCTACACCTTC. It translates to CASKVGAGYGYTF.